This T cell receptor beta chain stems from a study of molecular identifiers for immune sequencing clone quantification. V lost 5 bases and J 2 bases, leaving 16 bases between the germline ends. Looked up from germline, CDR1 is SGHNT and CDR2 is YENEEA. The CDR3 is 16 residues long. With regard to this clonotype: Its antigen is unidentified.

Study results and caveats: Clones of above 20 RNA copies carried over 98% of effector molecules; in naive cells they carried under 1%.

Bulk TCR libraries used previously described methods and listed TCR primers. TCRdb reprocessed the PCR reads via MiXCR and lists one record per CDR3 protein. The sample carries just under 650,000 distinct CDR3 sequences, 15% to 20% recorded once. Sequences were obtained from naive CD8+ T cells from blood, with Jurkat cell RNA spiked in. Subset given: FACS-sorted CD8+CD4-CCR7+CD45RA+ naive T cells. This sequence joins TRBV11-3 and TRBJ2-1, with a possible D match to TRBD2 (5 bases). The TCR was taken from a human donor in good health. Some libraries in this study had Jurkat cell RNA spiked in. The DNA for the CDR3 is TGTGCCAGCAGCCCAGAGGGCCCTACTGCCTACAATGAGCAGTTCTTC. Translated: CASSPEGPTAYNEQFF.